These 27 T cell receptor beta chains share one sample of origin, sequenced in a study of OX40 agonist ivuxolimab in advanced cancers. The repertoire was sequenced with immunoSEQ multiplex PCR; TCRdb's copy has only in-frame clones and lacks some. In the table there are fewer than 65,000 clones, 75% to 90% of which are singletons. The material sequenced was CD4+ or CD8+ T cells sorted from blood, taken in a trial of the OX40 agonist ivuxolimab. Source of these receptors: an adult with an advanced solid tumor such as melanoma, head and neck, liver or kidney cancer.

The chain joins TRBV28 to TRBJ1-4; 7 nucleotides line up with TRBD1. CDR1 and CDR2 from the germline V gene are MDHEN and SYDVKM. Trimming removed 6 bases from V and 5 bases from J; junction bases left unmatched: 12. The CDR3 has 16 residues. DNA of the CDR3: TGTGCCAGCAGCCGCCCTGACAGGGTGGGGAATGAAAAACTGTTTTTT. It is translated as CASSRPDRVGNEKLFF.

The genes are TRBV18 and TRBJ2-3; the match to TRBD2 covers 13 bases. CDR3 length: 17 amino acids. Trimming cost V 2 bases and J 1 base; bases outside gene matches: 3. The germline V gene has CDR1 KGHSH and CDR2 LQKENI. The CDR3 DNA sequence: TGTGCCAGCTCACCAGAGACTAGCGGGAGGCGCACAGATACGCAGTATTTT. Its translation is CASSPETSGRRTDTQYF.

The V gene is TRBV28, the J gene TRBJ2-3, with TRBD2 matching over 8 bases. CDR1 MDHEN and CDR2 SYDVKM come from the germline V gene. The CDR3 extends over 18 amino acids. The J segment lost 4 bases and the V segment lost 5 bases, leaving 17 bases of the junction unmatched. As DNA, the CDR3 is TGTGCCAGCAGTCTCTCTCCGGGACTAGGAACCCTCGCAGATACGCAGTATTTT. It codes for CASSLSPGLGTLADTQYF.

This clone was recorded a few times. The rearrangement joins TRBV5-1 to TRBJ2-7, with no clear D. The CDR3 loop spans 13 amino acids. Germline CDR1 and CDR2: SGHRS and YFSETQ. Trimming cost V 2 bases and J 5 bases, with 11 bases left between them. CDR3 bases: TGCGCCAGCAGCTTACGGACCGGGCACGAGCAGTACTTC. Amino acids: CASSLRTGHEQYF.

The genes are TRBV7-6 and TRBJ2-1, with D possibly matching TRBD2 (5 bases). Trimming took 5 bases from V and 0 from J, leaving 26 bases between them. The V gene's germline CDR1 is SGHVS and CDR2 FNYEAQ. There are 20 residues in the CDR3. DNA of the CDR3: TGTGCCAGCAGCAAAGTCGTCGGGAACCTGAAATCAAGCTCCTACAATGAGCAGTTCTTC. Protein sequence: CASSKVVGNLKSSSYNEQFF.

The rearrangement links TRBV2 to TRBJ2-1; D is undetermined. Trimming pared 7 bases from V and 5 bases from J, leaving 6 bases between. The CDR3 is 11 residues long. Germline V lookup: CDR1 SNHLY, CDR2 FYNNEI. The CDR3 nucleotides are TGTGCCAGCACCTACGACAATGAGCAGTTCTTC. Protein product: CASTYDNEQFF.

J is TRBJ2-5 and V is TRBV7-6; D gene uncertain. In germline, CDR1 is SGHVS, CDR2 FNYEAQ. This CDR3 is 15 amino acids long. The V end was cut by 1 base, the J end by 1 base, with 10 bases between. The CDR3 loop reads CASSLGGNRQETQYF. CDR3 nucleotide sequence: TGTGCCAGCAGCTTAGGCGGCAACCGCCAAGAGACCCAGTACTTC.

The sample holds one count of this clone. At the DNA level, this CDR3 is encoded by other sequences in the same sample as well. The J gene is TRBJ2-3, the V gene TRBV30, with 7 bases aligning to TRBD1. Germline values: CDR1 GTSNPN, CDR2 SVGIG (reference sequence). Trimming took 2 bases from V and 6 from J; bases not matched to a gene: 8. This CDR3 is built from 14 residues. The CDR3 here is CAWSWGQYTDTQYF. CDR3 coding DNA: TGTGCCTGGAGTTGGGGACAGTACACGGATACGCAGTATTTT.

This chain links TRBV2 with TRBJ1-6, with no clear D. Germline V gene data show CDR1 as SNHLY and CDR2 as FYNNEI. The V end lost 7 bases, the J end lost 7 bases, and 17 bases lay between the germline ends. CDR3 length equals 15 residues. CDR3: CASKIDGPENSPLHF. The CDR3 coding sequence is TGTGCCAGCAAAATAGATGGGCCGGAAAATTCACCCCTCCACTTT.

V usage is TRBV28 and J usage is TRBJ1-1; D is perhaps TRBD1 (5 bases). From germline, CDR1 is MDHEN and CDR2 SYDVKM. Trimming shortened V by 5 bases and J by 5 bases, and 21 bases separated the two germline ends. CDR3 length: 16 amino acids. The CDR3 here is CASSPSRGNWGTEAFF. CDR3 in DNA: TGTGCCAGCAGTCCATCCCGAGGGAACTGGGGGACTGAAGCTTTCTTT.

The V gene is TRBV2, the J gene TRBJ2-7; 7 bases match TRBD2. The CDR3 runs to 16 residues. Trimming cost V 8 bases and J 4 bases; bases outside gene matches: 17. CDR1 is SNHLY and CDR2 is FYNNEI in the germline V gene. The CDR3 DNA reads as TGTGCCAGCGGGTCCCCTATTAGCGGGCGCATGTACGAGCAGTACTTC. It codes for CASGSPISGRMYEQYF. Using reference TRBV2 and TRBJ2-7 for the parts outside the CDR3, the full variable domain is EPEVTQTPSHQVTQMGQEVILRCVPISNHLYFYWYRQILGQKVEFLVSFYNNEISEKSEIFDDQFSVERPDGSNFTLKIRSTKLEDSAMYFCASGSPISGRMYEQYFGPGTRLTVT.

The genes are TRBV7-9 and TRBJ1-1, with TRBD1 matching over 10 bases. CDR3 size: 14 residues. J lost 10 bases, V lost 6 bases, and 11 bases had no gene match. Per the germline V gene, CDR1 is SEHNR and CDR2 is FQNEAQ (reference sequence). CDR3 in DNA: TGTGCCAGCAGAAGTGACAGGGGGCCGGGGGTAGCTTTCTTT. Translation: CASRSDRGPGVAFF. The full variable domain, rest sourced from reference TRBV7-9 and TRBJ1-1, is DTGVSQNPRHKITKRGQNVTFRCDPISEHNRLYWYRQTLGQGPEFLTYFQNEAQLEKSRLLSDRFSAERPKGSFSTLEIQRTEQGDSAMYLCASRSDRGPGVAFFGQGTRLTVV.

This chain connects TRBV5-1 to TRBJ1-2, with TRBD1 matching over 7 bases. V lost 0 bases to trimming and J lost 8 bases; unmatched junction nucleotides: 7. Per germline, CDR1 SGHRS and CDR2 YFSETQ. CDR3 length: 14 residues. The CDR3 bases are TGCGCCAGCAGCTTGGGACAGGGTTTTCGCGGCTACACCTTC. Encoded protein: CASSLGQGFRGYTF.

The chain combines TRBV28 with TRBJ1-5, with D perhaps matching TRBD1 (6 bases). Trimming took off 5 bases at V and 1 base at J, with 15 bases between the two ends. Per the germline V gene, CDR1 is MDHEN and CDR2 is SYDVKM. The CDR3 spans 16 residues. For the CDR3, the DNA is TGTGCCAGCAGTCCCCCACAGGGCGGGAGCAATCAGCCCCAGCATTTT. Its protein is CASSPPQGGSNQPQHF.

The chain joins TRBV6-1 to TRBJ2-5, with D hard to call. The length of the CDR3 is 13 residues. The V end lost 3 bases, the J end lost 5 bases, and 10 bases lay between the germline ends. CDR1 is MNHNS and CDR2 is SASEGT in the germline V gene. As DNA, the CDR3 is TGTGCCAGCAGTGAGAACATGGGGGAGACCCAGTACTTC. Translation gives CASSENMGETQYF.

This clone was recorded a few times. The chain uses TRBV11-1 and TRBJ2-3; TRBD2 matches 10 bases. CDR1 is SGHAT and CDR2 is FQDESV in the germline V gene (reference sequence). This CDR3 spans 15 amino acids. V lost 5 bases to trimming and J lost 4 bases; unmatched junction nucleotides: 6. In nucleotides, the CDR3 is TGTGCCAGCAGCAGCCTAGCGGGGGTGGCAGATACGCAGTATTTT. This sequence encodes CASSSLAGVADTQYF.

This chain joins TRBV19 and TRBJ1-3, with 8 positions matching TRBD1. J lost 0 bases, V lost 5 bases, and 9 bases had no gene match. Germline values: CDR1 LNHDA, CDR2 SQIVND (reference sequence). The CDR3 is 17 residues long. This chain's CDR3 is CASSPDRVLSSGNTIYF. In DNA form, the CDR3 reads TGTGCCAGTAGTCCGGACAGGGTCCTGAGCTCTGGAAACACCATATATTTT.

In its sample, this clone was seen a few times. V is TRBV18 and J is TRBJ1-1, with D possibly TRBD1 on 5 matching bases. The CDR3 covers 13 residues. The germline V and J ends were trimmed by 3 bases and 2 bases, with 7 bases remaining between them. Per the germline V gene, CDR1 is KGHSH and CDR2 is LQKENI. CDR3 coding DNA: TGTGCCAGCTCACCGACAGCCAACACTGAAGCTTTCTTT. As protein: CASSPTANTEAFF. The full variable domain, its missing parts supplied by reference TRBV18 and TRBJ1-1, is NAGVMQNPRHLVRRRGQEARLRCSPMKGHSHVYWYRQLPEEGLKFMVYLQKENIIDESGMPKERFSAEFPKEGPSILRIQQVVRGDSAAYFCASSPTANTEAFFGQGTRLTVV.

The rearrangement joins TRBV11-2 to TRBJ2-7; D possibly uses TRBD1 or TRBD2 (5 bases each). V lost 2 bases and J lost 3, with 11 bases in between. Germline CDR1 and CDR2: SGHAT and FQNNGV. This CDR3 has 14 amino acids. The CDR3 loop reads CASSLFGTNYEQYF. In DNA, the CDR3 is TGTGCCAGCAGCTTATTTGGGACGAACTACGAGCAGTACTTC.

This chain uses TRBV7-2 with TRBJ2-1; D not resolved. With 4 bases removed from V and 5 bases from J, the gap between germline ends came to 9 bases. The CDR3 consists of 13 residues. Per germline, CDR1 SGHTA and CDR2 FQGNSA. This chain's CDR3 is CASSYPDHNEQFF. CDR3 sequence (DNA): TGTGCCAGCAGCTATCCCGACCACAATGAGCAGTTCTTC.

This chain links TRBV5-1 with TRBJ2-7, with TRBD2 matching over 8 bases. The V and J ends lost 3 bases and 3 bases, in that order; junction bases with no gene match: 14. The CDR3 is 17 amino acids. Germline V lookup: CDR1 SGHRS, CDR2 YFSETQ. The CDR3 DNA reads TGCGCCAGCAGCTCGGGACTAGGCCGCGGGTTTAGCTACGAGCAGTACTTC. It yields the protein CASSSGLGRGFSYEQYF.

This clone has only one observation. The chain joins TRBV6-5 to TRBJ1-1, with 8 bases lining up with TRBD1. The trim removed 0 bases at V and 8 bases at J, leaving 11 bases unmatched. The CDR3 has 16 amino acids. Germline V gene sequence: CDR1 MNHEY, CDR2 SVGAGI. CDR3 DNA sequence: TGTGCCAGCAGTTACTCGTCAGGGGGCGGGTACGAGGAAGCTTTCTTT. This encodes CASSYSSGGGYEEAFF.

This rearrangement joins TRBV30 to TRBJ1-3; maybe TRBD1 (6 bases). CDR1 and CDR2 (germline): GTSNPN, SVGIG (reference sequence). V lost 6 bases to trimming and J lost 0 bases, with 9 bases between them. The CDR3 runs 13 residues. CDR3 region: CACTGISGNTIYF. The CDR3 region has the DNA TGTGCCTGCACAGGGATCTCTGGAAACACCATATATTTT.

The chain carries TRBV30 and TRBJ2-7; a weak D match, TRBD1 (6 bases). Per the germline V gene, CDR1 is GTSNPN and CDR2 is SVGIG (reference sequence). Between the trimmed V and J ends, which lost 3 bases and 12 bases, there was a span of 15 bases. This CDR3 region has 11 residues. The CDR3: CAWRVAGTPYF. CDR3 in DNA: TGTGCCTGGAGGGTAGCCGGGACACCGTACTTC.

DNA for the CDR3: TGCGCCAGCTCGGGACCAAACACAGATACGCAGTATTTT. Residues: CASSGPNTDTQYF. The V call is TRBV10-1, the J call TRBJ2-3; D possibly matches TRBD1 or TRBD2 (5 bases each). In germline, CDR1 is WNHNN, CDR2 SYGVQD (reference sequence). This CDR3 has 13 amino acids. V was pared by 8 bases and J by 2 bases, with 11 bases between.

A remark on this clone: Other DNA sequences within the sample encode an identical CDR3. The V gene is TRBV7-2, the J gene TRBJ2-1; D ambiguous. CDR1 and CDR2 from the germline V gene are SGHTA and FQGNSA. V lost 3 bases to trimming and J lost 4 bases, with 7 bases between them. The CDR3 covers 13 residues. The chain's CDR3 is CASSFSSYNEQFF. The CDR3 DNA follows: TGTGCCAGCAGCTTCTCATCTTACAATGAGCAGTTCTTC.

The chain's CDR3 is CASSFVTGSKRYEQYF. Written as DNA, the CDR3 is TGTGCCAGCAGCTTCGTGACAGGGAGCAAGAGGTACGAGCAGTACTTC. The chain recombines TRBV11-2 with TRBJ2-7, with 7 bases fitting TRBD1. Trimming removed 3 bases from V and 4 bases from J; junction bases left unmatched: 12. CDR3 length: 16 amino acids. CDR1 is SGHAT, CDR2 FQNNGV, per germline.